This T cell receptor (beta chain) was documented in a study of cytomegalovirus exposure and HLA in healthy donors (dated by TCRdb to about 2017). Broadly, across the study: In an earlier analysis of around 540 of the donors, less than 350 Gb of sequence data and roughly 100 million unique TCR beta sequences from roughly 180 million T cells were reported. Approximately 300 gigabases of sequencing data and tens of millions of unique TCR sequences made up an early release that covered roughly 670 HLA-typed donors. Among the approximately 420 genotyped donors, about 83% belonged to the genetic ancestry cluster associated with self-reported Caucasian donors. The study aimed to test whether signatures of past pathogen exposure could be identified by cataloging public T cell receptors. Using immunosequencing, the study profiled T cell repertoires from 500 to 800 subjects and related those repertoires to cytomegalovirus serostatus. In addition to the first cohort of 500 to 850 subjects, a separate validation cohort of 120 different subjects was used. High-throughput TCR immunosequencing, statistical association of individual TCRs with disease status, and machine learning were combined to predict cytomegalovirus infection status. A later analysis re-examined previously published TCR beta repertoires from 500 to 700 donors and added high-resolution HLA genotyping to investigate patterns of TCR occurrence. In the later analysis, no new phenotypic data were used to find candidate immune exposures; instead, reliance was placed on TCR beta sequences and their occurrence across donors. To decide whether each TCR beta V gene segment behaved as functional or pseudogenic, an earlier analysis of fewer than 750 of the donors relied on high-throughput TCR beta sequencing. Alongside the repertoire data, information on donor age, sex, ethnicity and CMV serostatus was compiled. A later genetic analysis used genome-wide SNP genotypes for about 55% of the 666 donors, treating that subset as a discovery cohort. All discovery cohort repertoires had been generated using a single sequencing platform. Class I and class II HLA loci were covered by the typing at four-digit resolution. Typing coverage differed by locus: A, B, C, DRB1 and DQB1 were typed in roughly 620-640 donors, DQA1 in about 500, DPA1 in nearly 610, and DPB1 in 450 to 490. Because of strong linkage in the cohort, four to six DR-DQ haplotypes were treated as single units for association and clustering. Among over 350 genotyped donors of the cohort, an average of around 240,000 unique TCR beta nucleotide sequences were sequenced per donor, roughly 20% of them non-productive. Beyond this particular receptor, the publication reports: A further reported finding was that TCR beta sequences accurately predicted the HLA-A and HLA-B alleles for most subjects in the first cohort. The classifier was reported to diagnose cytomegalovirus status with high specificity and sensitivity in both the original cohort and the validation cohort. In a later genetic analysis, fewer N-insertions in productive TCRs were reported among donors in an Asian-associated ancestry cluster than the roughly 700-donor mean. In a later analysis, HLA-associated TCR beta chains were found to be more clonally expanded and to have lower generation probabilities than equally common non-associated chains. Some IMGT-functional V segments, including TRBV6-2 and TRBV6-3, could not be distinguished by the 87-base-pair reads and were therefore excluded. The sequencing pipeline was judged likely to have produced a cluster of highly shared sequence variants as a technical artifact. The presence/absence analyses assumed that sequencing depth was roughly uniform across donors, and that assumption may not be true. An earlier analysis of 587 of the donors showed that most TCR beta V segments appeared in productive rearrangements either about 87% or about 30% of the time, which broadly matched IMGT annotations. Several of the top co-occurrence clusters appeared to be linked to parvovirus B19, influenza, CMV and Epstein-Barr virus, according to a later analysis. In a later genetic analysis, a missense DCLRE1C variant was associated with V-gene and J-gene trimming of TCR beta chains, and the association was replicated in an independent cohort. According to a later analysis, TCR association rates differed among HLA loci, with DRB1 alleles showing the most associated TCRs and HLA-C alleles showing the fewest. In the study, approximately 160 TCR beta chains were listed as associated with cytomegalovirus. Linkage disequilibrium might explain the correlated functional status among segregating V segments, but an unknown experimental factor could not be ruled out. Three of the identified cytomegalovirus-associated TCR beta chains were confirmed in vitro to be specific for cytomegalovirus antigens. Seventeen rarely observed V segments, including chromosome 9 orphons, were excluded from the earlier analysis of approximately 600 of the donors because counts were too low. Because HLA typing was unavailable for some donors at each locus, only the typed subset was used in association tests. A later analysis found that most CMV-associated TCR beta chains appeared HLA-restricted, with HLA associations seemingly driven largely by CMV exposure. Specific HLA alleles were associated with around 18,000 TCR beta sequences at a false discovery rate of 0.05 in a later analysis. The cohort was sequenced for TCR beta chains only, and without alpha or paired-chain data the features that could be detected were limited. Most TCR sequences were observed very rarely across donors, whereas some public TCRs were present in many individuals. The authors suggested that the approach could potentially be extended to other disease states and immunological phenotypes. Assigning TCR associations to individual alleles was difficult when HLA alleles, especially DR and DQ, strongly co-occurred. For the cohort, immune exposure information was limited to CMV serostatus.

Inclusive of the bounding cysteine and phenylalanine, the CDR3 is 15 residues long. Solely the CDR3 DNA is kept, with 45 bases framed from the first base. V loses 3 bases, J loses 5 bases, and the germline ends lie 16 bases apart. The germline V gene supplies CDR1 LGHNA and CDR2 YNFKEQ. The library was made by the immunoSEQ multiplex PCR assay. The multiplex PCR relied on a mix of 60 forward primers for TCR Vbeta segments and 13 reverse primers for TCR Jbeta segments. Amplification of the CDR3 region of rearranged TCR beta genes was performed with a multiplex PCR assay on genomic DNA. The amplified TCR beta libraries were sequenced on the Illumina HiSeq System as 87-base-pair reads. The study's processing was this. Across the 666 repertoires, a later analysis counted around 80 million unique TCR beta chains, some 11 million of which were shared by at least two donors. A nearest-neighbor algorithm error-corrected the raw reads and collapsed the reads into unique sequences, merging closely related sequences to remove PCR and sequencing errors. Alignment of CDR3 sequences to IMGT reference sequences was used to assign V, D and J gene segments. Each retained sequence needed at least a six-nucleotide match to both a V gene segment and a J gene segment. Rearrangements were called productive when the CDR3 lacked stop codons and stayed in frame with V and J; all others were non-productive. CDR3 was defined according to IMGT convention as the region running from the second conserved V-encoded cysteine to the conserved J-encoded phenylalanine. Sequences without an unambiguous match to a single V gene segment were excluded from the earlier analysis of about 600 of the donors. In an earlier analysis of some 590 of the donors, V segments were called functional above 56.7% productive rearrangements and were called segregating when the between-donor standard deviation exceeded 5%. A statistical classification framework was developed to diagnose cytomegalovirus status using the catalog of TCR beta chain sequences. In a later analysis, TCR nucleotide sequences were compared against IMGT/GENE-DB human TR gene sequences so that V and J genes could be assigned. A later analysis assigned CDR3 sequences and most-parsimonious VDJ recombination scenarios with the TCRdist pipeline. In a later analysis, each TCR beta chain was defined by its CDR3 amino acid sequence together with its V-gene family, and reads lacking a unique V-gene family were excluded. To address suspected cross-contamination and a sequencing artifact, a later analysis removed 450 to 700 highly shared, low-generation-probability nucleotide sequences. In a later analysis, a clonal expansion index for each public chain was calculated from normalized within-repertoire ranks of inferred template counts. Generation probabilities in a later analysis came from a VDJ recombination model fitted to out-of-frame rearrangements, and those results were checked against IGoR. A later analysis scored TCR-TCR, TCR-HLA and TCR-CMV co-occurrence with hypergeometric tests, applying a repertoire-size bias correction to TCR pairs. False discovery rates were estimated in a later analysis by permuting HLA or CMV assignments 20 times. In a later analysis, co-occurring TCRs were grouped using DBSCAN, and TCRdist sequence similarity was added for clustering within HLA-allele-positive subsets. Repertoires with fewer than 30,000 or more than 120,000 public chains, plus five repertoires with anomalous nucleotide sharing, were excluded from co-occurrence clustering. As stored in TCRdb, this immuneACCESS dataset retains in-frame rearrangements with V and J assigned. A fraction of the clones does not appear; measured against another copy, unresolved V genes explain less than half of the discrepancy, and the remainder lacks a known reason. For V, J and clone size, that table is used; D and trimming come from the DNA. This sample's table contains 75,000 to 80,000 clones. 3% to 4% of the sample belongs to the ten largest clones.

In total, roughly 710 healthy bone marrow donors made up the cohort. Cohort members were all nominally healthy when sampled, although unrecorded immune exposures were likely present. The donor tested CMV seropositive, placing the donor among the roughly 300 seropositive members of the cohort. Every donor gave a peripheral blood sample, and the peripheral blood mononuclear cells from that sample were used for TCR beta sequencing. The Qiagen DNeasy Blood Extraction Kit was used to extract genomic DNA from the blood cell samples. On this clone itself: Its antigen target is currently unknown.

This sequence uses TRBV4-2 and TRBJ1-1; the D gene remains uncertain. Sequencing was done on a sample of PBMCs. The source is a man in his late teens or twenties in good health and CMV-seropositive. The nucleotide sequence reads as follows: TGTGCCAGCAGCCAGGAGGGCTCCCTAGGGACTGAAGCTTTCTTT. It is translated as CASSQEGSLGTEAFF.